Listed below are T cell receptor beta chains from one sample, sequenced in a study of low-dose radiotherapy and immunotherapy resistance in tumors. TCRdb reprocessed the reads via MiXCR and lists one record per CDR3 protein. This table holds some 82,000 distinct CDR3 sequences, approximately 17% found once. Source: PBMCs, taken before treatment. These receptors all stem from a male donor with prostate cancer. CDR3s include the opening cysteine and the closing phenylalanine or tryptophan. The D gene is left open where the match is weak. For some rows the clone size is stated as once, few or many, or as a class when expanded; others skip it.

length | size | D | J | V | CDR3 | DNA
14 | many | TRBD2 | TRBJ2-2 | TRBV29-1 | CSAIAGRNTGELFF | TGCAGCGCAATAGCGGGGCGGAACACCGGGGAGCTGTTTTTT
17 | many | . | TRBJ1-2 | TRBV7-9 | CASSLVRPGPANYGYTF | TGTGCCAGCAGCTTAGTTCGTCCAGGACCTGCTAACTATGGCTACACCTTC
17 | many | TRBD2 | TRBJ2-2 | TRBV12-3/TRBV12-4 | CASSPSSGGARTGELFF | TGTGCCAGCAGCCCATCTAGCGGGGGGGCGCGCACCGGGGAGCTGTTTTTT
19 | many | TRBD1 | TRBJ1-1 | TRBV19 | CASSTWDRGTTRGNTEAFF | TGTGCCAGTAGCACTTGGGACAGGGGAACGACTCGGGGCAACACTGAAGCTTTCTTT
17 | many | . | TRBJ2-3 | TRBV6-2/TRBV6-3 | CASSYSLGAVSTDTQYF | TGTGCCAGCAGTTACTCTCTGGGGGCCGTTAGCACAGATACGCAGTATTTT
18 | many | . | TRBJ2-3 | TRBV4-3 | CASSQRAQGVGGTDTQYF | TGCGCCAGCAGCCAAAGGGCGCAGGGAGTAGGTGGCACAGATACGCAGTATTTT
15 | few | . | TRBJ2-5 | TRBV5-1 | CASSLTGKFEETQYF | TGCGCCAGCAGCTTGACGGGGAAATTCGAAGAGACCCAGTACTTC
16 | . | . | TRBJ1-4 | TRBV30 | CAWSVRRLRAGEKLFF | TGTGCCTGGAGTGTACGCAGGTTGCGGGCGGGTGAAAAACTGTTTTTT
13 | many | . | TRBJ2-1 | TRBV20-1 | CSANSGPRHEQFF | TGCAGTGCTAACTCCGGTCCCAGGCATGAGCAGTTCTTC
15 | many | TRBD2 | TRBJ2-5 | TRBV2 | CASRLAGDLSPTQYF | TGTGCCAGTAGACTAGCGGGAGACCTTTCCCCTACCCAGTACTTC
14 | many | . | TRBJ2-7 | TRBV13 | CASSPPIAPYEQYF | TGTGCCAGCAGCCCCCCCATAGCGCCCTACGAGCAGTACTTC
20 | many | TRBD1 | TRBJ2-2 | TRBV14 | CASSQDPRTGGSANTGELFF | TGTGCCAGCAGCCAAGATCCGAGGACAGGGGGTTCCGCGAACACCGGGGAGCTGTTTTTT
18 | many | TRBD1 | TRBJ1-5 | TRBV11-2 | CASSLGTGVSYSNQPQHF | TGTGCCAGCAGCTTAGGGACAGGGGTAAGCTATAGCAATCAGCCCCAGCATTTT
13 | many | . | TRBJ2-1 | TRBV19 | CASSKQGVNEQFF | TGTGCCAGTAGTAAACAGGGTGTCAATGAGCAGTTCTTC
17 | many | . | TRBJ2-6 | TRBV19 | CASSIRQGEAGANVLTF | TGTGCCAGTAGTATTAGGCAGGGGGAGGCTGGGGCCAACGTCCTGACTTTC
17 | many | TRBD2 | TRBJ2-5 | TRBV28 | CASAGGRASGYQETQYF | TGTGCCAGCGCGGGGGGTAGGGCTAGCGGGTACCAAGAGACCCAGTACTTC
15 | . | . | TRBJ2-3 | TRBV15 | CATSRDMQSTDTQYF | TGTGCCACCAGCAGAGATATGCAGAGCACAGATACGCAGTATTTT
15 | many | . | TRBJ2-7 | TRBV6-5 | CASSYVGGRDYEQYF | TGTGCCAGCAGTTACGTCGGTGGACGGGACTACGAGCAGTACTTC
14 | many | TRBD1 | TRBJ2-3 | TRBV9 | CASSAGQGTDTQYF | TGTGCCAGCAGCGCCGGACAGGGTACAGATACGCAGTATTTT
15 | few | . | TRBJ1-1 | TRBV20-1 | CSARRGVRVNTEAFF | TGCAGTGCCCGGAGGGGCGTAAGGGTCAACACTGAAGCTTTCTTT
16 | many | TRBD2 | TRBJ2-3 | TRBV5-1 | CASSLLGGGITDTQYF | TGCGCCAGCAGCTTGCTTGGCGGGGGGATCACAGATACGCAGTATTTT
18 | many | . | TRBJ1-6 | TRBV30 | CAWSVRAGAGGGNSPLHF | TGTGCCTGGAGTGTACGCGCCGGCGCGGGAGGGGGTAATTCACCCCTCCACTTT
15 | many | . | TRBJ2-7 | TRBV6-6 | CASSLLTTATYEQYF | TGTGCCAGCAGTTTACTGACTACCGCAACCTACGAGCAGTACTTC
15 | many | TRBD1 | TRBJ2-1 | TRBV5-1 | CASSRTGGPYNEQFF | TGCGCCAGCAGCCGAACAGGGGGCCCCTACAATGAGCAGTTCTTC
12 | many | . | TRBJ2-4 | TRBV5-1 | CASKSSKNIQYF | TGCGCCAGCAAAAGCTCCAAAAACATTCAGTACTTC
13 | many | TRBD1 | TRBJ2-1 | TRBV5-4 | CASSSGQANEQFF | TGTGCCAGCAGCTCGGGACAGGCCAATGAGCAGTTCTTC
18 | many | . | TRBJ1-6 | TRBV21-1 | CASSKGTGTQFSNSPLHF | TGTGCCAGCAGCAAAGGGACAGGGACTCAATTTAGTAATTCACCCCTCCACTTT
13 | . | . | TRBJ2-1 | TRBV5-4 | CASSLTDSYEQFF | TGTGCCAGCAGCTTGACAGATAGTTACGAGCAGTTCTTC
15 | many | TRBD1 | TRBJ2-5 | TRBV5-5 | CASSIGQGSLETQYF | TGTGCCAGCAGCATCGGACAGGGATCCCTAGAGACCCAGTACTTC
16 | many | . | TRBJ1-6 | TRBV4-3 | CASSQGQGGNGSPLHF | TGCGCCAGCAGCCAAGGTCAGGGTGGGAACGGTTCACCCCTCCACTTT
14 | few | TRBD2 | TRBJ2-1 | TRBV9 | CASSVELAVNEQFF | TGTGCCAGCAGCGTAGAGCTAGCGGTCAATGAGCAGTTCTTC
18 | many | TRBD2 | TRBJ2-3 | TRBV20-1 | CSAKGLAGEGGGTDTQYF | TGCAGTGCCAAAGGACTAGCAGGAGAAGGTGGCGGCACAGATACGCAGTATTTT
15 | many | TRBD1 | TRBJ2-1 | TRBV5-1 | CASSNTGTGENEQFF | TGCGCCAGCAGCAACACCGGGACAGGGGAGAATGAGCAGTTCTTC
11 | many | . | TRBJ2-1 | TRBV20-1 | CSAEGLDEQFF | TGCAGTGCCGAAGGGTTAGATGAGCAGTTCTTC
13 | many | . | TRBJ2-1 | TRBV9 | CASSVGSYNEQFF | TGTGCCAGCAGCGTAGGCTCCTACAATGAGCAGTTCTTC
14 | many | . | TRBJ1-1 | TRBV19 | CASSAGRLNTEAFF | TGTGCCAGTAGTGCGGGACGGCTGAACACTGAAGCTTTCTTT
15 | many | TRBD1 | TRBJ2-1 | TRBV5-1 | CASSLEGRGQNEQFF | TGCGCCAGCAGCTTGGAGGGAAGGGGGCAAAATGAGCAGTTCTTC
13 | few | . | TRBJ2-1 | TRBV12-3/TRBV12-4 | CASSFRGSTAQFF | TGTGCCAGCAGTTTCCGTGGTTCAACGGCGCAGTTCTTC
18 | many | TRBD2 | TRBJ2-7 | TRBV12-3/TRBV12-4 | CASRPGLAGGFKIYEQYF | TGTGCCAGCAGACCGGGACTAGCGGGGGGGTTTAAAATTTACGAGCAGTACTTC
15 | many | TRBD2 | TRBJ2-5 | TRBV3-1 | CASTRASGNGGTQYF | TGTGCCAGCACGCGAGCTAGCGGCAACGGGGGGACCCAGTACTTC
12 | many | . | TRBJ1-2 | TRBV6-1 | CASSERGYGYTF | TGTGCCAGCAGTGAACGCGGCTATGGCTACACCTTC
13 | many | . | TRBJ2-1 | TRBV29-1 | CSVEGFHRNEQFF | TGCAGCGTTGAAGGTTTCCACAGGAATGAGCAGTTCTTC
16 | many | TRBD2 | TRBJ2-3 | TRBV10-3 | CAISEASGGYTDTQYF | TGTGCCATCAGTGAGGCTAGCGGGGGGTACACAGATACGCAGTATTTT
16 | many | . | TRBJ1-3 | TRBV4-2 | CASSQDGTALGNTIYF | TGTGCCAGCAGCCAAGATGGGACCGCGTTAGGAAACACCATATATTTT